Listed below are T cell receptor beta chains from one sample, sequenced in a study of cytomegalovirus exposure and HLA in healthy donors. Measured with immunoSEQ multiplex PCR; TCRdb has only the in-frame clones, and not every one. The table shows approximately 120,000 clones, with roughly 94% occurring only once. The sequenced sample was PBMCs. These receptors originate from a woman in her late teens or twenties in good health and CMV-seronegative. Both conserved end residues are part of each CDR3. A D gene is named only where the DNA matches it firmly. Not every row has a clone size; where given, it reads once, few, many or a size class.

abundance,d_gene,v_gene,j_gene,CDR3aa,CDR3nt
.,TRBD1,TRBV28,TRBJ1-5,CASSSTGGYPQPQHF,TGTGCCAGCAGCTCAACAGGGGGCTATCCTCAGCCCCAGCATTTT
.,.,TRBV6-5,TRBJ1-1,CASSYSSEAFF,TGTGCCAGCAGTTACTCGAGTGAAGCTTTCTTT
.,.,TRBV7-6,TRBJ2-3,CASSLQADTQYF,TGTGCCAGCAGCCTACAGGCAGATACGCAGTATTTT
.,.,TRBV20-1,TRBJ2-3,CSGRKGDTQYF,TGCAGTGGTCGGAAGGGGGATACGCAGTATTTT
.,.,TRBV6-5,TRBJ1-6,CASQKPGLLNSPLHF,TGTGCCAGCCAAAAACCGGGACTGCTTAATTCACCCCTCCACTTT
once,TRBD1,TRBV6-1,TRBJ1-4,CASSVTGDEKLFF,TGTGCCAGCAGTGTTACAGGGGATGAAAAACTGTTTTTT
.,TRBD2,TRBV15,TRBJ2-7,CATSRGLAGVLEQYF,TGTGCCACCAGCAGAGGTTTAGCGGGAGTTCTCGAGCAGTACTTC
.,.,TRBV30,TRBJ2-3,CAWSPVDTQYF,TGTGCCTGGAGCCCAGTGGATACGCAGTATTTT
.,TRBD1,TRBV5-1,TRBJ2-2,CASSTQGSPGELFF,TGCGCCAGCAGCACACAGGGGTCCCCCGGGGAGCTGTTTTTT
once,TRBD1,TRBV2,TRBJ2-7,CASSDSGTEYEQYF,TGTGCCAGCAGCGATTCCGGGACAGAGTACGAGCAGTACTTC
.,TRBD1,TRBV5-1,TRBJ1-1,CASSLVFTGGNTEAFF,TGCGCCAGCAGCTTGGTATTTACAGGGGGAAACACTGAAGCTTTCTTT
.,.,TRBV5-4,TRBJ1-1,CASSPPGETRVEAFF,TGTGCCAGCAGCCCGCCAGGGGAAACCCGGGTGGAAGCTTTCTTT
.,TRBD1,TRBV6-1,TRBJ1-2,CASIMTGSGYTF,TGTGCCAGCATTATGACAGGGAGCGGCTACACCTTC
.,TRBD2,TRBV2,TRBJ2-1,CASSGGAGGSYNEQFF,TGTGCCAGCAGTGGCGGGGCGGGAGGCTCCTACAATGAGCAGTTCTTC
.,TRBD1,TRBV28,TRBJ2-2,CASRFNYMGQGVTGELFF,TGTGCCAGCAGATTCAATTATATGGGACAGGGGGTCACCGGGGAGCTGTTTTTT
.,.,TRBV18,TRBJ1-4,CASSLDRRHEKLFF,TGTGCCAGCTCACTAGACCGGAGGCATGAAAAACTGTTTTTT
.,.,TRBV1,TRBJ2-1,CTSSQQTSGRYNEQFF,TGCACCAGCAGCCAACAAACTAGCGGGAGGTACAATGAGCAGTTCTTC
once,.,TRBV28,TRBJ1-2,CASHPGLSYGYTF,TGTGCCAGCCACCCAGGTTTATCCTATGGCTACACCTTC
.,.,TRBV5-1,TRBJ1-2,CASSLYRGVEGYTF,TGCGCCAGCAGCTTGTACCGGGGGGTGGAGGGCTACACCTTC
.,.,TRBV6-8,TRBJ1-3,CATPVDRCRNTIYF,TGTGCCACTCCGGTAGACAGGTGTCGAAACACCATATATTTT
.,.,TRBV30,TRBJ2-7,CACQGSYEQYF,TGTGCCTGTCAGGGATCCTACGAGCAGTACTTC
.,.,TRBV6-1,TRBJ2-3,CASVRSSSPTDTQYF,TGTGCCAGCGTAAGGTCTAGCAGCCCCACAGATACGCAGTATTTT